These 12 T cell receptor beta chains originate from one sample sequenced in a study of siplizumab effects on memory and regulatory T cells. The assay was immunoSEQ multiplex PCR, and TCRdb's table has in-frame clones only and misses some. The sample comprises about 63,000 clones, less than 90% of which are singletons, and 3.8% rests with the top ten. Source material: memory CD4+ T cells sorted from blood. The receptors were sampled from a human donor in good health.

The V call is TRBV19, the J call TRBJ2-7; D is unclear. Germline V CDR1 and CDR2: LNHDA, SQIVND (reference sequence). V was clipped by 8 bases and J by 4 bases, with 15 bases between them. The CDR3 contains 13 residues. The CDR3 sequence is CASGGGSKYEQYF. CDR3 nucleotides: TGTGCCAGTGGCGGTGGCAGCAAGTACGAGCAGTACTTC.

This sequence joins TRBV7-3 and TRBJ2-5; TRBD2 matches 11 bases. This CDR3 has 15 residues. The trim removed 5 bases at V and 5 bases at J, leaving 7 bases unmatched. Per germline, CDR1 SGHTA and CDR2 FQGTGA. The CDR3 coding sequence is TGTGCCAGCAGCCAGACTAGCGGGAATTGGGAGACCCAGTACTTC. It codes for CASSQTSGNWETQYF.

This chain links TRBV9 with TRBJ2-3, with TRBD2 identical over 7 bases. The CDR3 totals 16 residues. Germline CDR1 and CDR2: SGDLS and YYNGEE. The V segment lost 4 bases and the J segment 6 bases; nucleotides outside the gene matches: 14. CDR3 sequence: CASSPRRGRMVDTQYF. The CDR3 DNA follows: TGTGCCAGCAGCCCCCGCCGCGGGAGAATGGTTGATACGCAGTATTTT. Looking up the rest from reference TRBV9 and TRBJ2-3 gives the full variable domain: DSGVTQTPKHLITATGQRVTLRCSPRSGDLSVYWYQQSLDQGLQFLIQYYNGEERAKGNILERFSAQQFPDLHSELNLSSLELGDSALYFCASSPRRGRMVDTQYFGPGTRLTVL.

The V gene is TRBV5-6, the J gene TRBJ2-1, with 7 bases matching TRBD2. Germline V CDR1 and CDR2: SGHDT, YYEEEE. The CDR3 contains 16 residues. V gave up 3 bases and J gave up 1 base; unmatched junction bases: 7. The DNA for the CDR3 is TGTGCCAGCAGCTGGACGTGGGGAGGGTCCTACAATGAGCAGTTCTTC. It yields the protein CASSWTWGGSYNEQFF. The full variable domain, with the rest looked up from reference TRBV5-6 and TRBJ2-1, is DAGVTQSPTHLIKTRGQQVTLRCSPKSGHDTVSWYQQALGQGPQFIFQYYEEEERQRGNFPDRFSGHQFPNYSSELNVNALLLGDSALYLCASSWTWGGSYNEQFFGPGTRLTVL.

The DNA of the CDR3 is TGTGCCTGGAGTAAACAGGGGAATGAGCAGTTCTTC. Translation gives CAWSKQGNEQFF. The chain recombines TRBV30 with TRBJ2-1; TRBD1 aligns across 7 bases. The ends lost 2 bases at V and 7 bases at J; junction bases unmatched: 2. Germline V lookup: CDR1 GTSNPN, CDR2 SVGIG (reference sequence). This CDR3 is built from 12 residues.

Of note for this clone: No DNA is shown, since the ends of the CDR3 on it are uncertain; the CDR3 is the one TCRdb lists. The chain links TRBV7-2 to TRBJ2-7. The CDR3 is 16 residues long, ends included. Per the germline V gene, CDR1 is SGHTA and CDR2 is FQGNSA. The CDR3 sequence is CASSLVGVGQGSPEYF.

This chain connects TRBV6-4 to TRBJ2-6; D is perhaps TRBD1 (5 bases). Germline V gene data show CDR1 as MRHNA and CDR2 as SNTAGT. Trimming pared 6 bases from V and 0 bases from J, leaving 6 bases between. The CDR3 length is 14 residues. The CDR3 coding sequence is TGTGCCAGCAGAGACAGCTCTGGGGCCAACGTCCTGACTTTC. Protein sequence: CASRDSSGANVLTF.

This clone has more than one count but fewer than ten. The chain couples TRBV9 to TRBJ2-5; tentative D call: TRBD1 (5 bases). With 0 bases removed from V and 0 bases from J, the gap between germline ends came to 12 bases. CDR1 is SGDLS and CDR2 is YYNGEE in the germline V gene. This CDR3 spans 16 amino acids. The CDR3 is CASSVGGNVYQETQYF. The DNA for the CDR3 is TGTGCCAGCAGCGTAGGGGGCAACGTGTACCAAGAGACCCAGTACTTC.

The chain uses TRBV5-4 and TRBJ2-3; 10 bases line up with TRBD1. This CDR3 is 16 amino acids long. Unmatched junction bases numbered 7, after V lost 3 bases and J lost 3 bases. Germline CDR1 and CDR2: SGHNT and YYREEE (reference sequence). CDR3: CASSSGQGSLTDTQYF. In nucleotides, the CDR3 is TGTGCCAGCAGCTCGGGACAGGGGAGTTTGACAGATACGCAGTATTTT.

There are a few counts of this clone. The chain recombines TRBV6-5 with TRBJ1-1; D perhaps matches TRBD1 (5 bases). The CDR3 loop spans 13 amino acids. Trimming removed 6 bases from V and 3 bases from J, with 11 bases in between. Per germline, CDR1 MNHEY and CDR2 SVGAGI. CDR3 bases: TGTGCCAGCAGCCAAGGACACCACACTGAAGCTTTCTTT. Translating gives CASSQGHHTEAFF.

This clone was seen just once. One end of the junction is discordant with germline, which a read error may explain. The J gene is TRBJ2-2, the V gene TRBV2, with a possible D match to TRBD2 (6 bases). The CDR3 totals 13 residues. Per germline, CDR1 SNHLY and CDR2 FYNNEI. The CDR3, as DNA: TGTGCCAGCAGTGCAGGAGGGACCGGGGAGCCGTTTTTT. Its protein is CASSAGGTGEPFF.

V is TRBV19 and J is TRBJ2-1; 10 bases line up with TRBD2. CDR1 LNHDA and CDR2 SQIVND come from the germline V gene (reference sequence). V lost 1 base to trimming and J lost 10 bases; unmatched junction nucleotides: 7. The CDR3 has 15 residues. The CDR3 spells CASSIGSGRGGEQFF. CDR3 nucleotides: TGTGCCAGTAGTATAGGGAGCGGGAGGGGAGGGGAGCAGTTCTTC.